This T cell receptor (beta chain) stems from a study of OX40 agonist ivuxolimab in advanced cancers. Broader study findings: Blood T cells, both CD4+ and CD8+, expanded clonally by week 6 at 0.1 to 3.0 mg/kg.

In the case of this clone: Its specificity is unknown.

The length of the CDR3 is 13 residues. Trimming removed 5 bases at V and 5 bases at J, with 10 bases between. Germline V CDR1 and CDR2: SGHAT, FQNNGV. The data were produced by immunoSEQ multiplex PCR, yet TCRdb's version contains in-frame clones alone and is incomplete. The sample has roughly 7,000 clones, approximately 90% seen once; the top ten hold 1.5% to 2%. The V gene is TRBV11-2, the J gene TRBJ1-5; D gene unclear. The origin of this receptor is an adult with an advanced solid tumor such as melanoma, head and neck, liver or kidney cancer. This material consisted of CD4+ or CD8+ T cells sorted from blood, taken in a trial of the OX40 agonist ivuxolimab. CDR3 sequence: CASSLWRDQPQHF. The CDR3 DNA sequence: TGTGCCAGCAGCCTGTGGAGGGATCAGCCCCAGCATTTT.